This entry is about one T cell receptor beta chain. Its antigen remains unidentified. The read ends 3 residues before the CDR3 terminus; that terminus is restored from the germline J gene. Reading the germline V gene (reference sequence) gives CDR1 DFQATT and CDR2 SNEGSKA. V is cut back by 2 bases and J by 3 bases, with 8 bases in the junction unmatched. Taken from cysteine to phenylalanine, the CDR3 has 15 residues. Sequencing covers 36 bases of the CDR3, shown here with the frame starting at base 1. This entry belongs to a study of T cell clonality in common variable immunodeficiency (dated by TCRdb to the mid-2010s). CVID samples and control samples contributed equivalent amounts of genomic DNA as sequencing input. For every sample, a 60 bp segment covering the rearranged TCRbeta CDR3 region was amplified and then sequenced. The immunoSEQ assay, a bias-corrected multiplex PCR combined with high-throughput sequencing, was used for TCRbeta amplification. The source study handled its data this way. Each unique nucleotide sequence was treated as a clone and annotated with V, D and J genes, copy number and frequency. Sequences were labeled productive if in frame, and non-productive if out of frame or containing stop codons. As previously described, Shannon's entropy was used to calculate clonality. The predicted amino acid sequences of productive clones were used to derive mean CDR3 Kyte-Doolittle hydropathy. Hierarchical clustering of scaled V gene usage was performed with the R hclust function using Manhattan distance and complete linkage. Sharing of clones by CDR3 amino acid sequence was evaluated by resampling 12 repertoires per group over 100 rounds. The repertoires were screened for 70 published EBV-specific TCRbeta sequences and fewer than 300 published CMV-specific TCRbeta sequences. Analysis left out a couple of CVID samples that produced under 10,000 sequences, so 35 to 50 CVID repertoires remained. The table was pulled from immuneACCESS by TCRdb, which kept in-frame rearrangements only. Such tables lose some clones; where checked, under half of the loss comes from unresolved V genes, and the rest has no known cause. That table is the source of V, J and clone size, and D and trimming were worked out from the DNA. For this sample, the table gives about 15,000 clones. The leading ten clones occupy roughly 4.5% of the sample.

Overall study outcomes, separate from this receptor: CVID subjects shared fewer TCRbeta clones with each other than healthy controls did (p < 0.0001). Correlations of repertoire features with clinical complications were constrained by heterogeneity among patients within the CVID cohort. It was noted by the authors that sequencing of the repertoires of T cell subpopulations would be needed to clarify the cause of the increased clonality in CVID. Even though DNA input was equal, the average per sample came to some 90,000 unique sequences for controls compared with around 32,000 for CVID samples. TCRbeta clonality was higher in CVID subjects than in healthy controls (t-test p = 0.018), and the increase was most characteristic of about a third of subjects. CVID TCRbeta sequences were reported to have fewer deletions and N-nucleotide insertions and to lack highly modified clones with 13 or more V deletions.

Standard criteria, namely reduction of serum IgG, IgA and/or IgM below the normal range together with specific antibody deficiency, were applied for the diagnosis of CVID. There were over 40 subjects in the CVID group (about 29 male and about 15 female), ranging in age from about 8 to 64 years, with a mean age of roughly 40. Predominantly Caucasian heritage was noted among both the CVID patients and the healthy controls. Replacement immunoglobulin therapy had been administered to all CVID subjects for at least one year at the time of study participation. No CVID subject was ill or taking immunomodulatory or immunosuppressive medication when blood was collected. From each donor, roughly 4.5 to 8 ml of heparinized peripheral whole blood was collected. TCRbeta CDR3 repertoires were sequenced from genomic DNA of adults with common variable immune deficiency (CVID) and healthy adult controls. Diluted blood was density-centrifuged over Hypaque 1077 or Ficoll-Paque to isolate peripheral blood mononuclear cells. Genomic DNA was obtained from unsorted mononuclear cells through either Qiagen column purification or a centrifugation-based method.

Sequencing was done on a sample of peripheral blood mononuclear cells. In this chain, TRBV20-1 is recombined with TRBJ2-3, with 7 junctional bases fitting TRBD2. The clonotype comes from a human donor with common variable immunodeficiency. CDR3 DNA (partial): TGCAGTGCTAGAAAAGGGTGGGGGGGTACAGATACG. It translates to CSARKGWGGTDT. The entire CDR3 sequence reads CSARKGWGGTDTQYF.